The TCR beta chain described here comes from a study of blood T cell repertoires in COVID-19. The trim removed 4 bases at V and 3 bases at J, leaving 3 bases unmatched. From germline, CDR1 is SQVTM and CDR2 ANQGSEA. This CDR3 comprises 13 residues. Study processing details: The assay estimated nucleated cells by amplifying reference gene primers. The repertoire was sequenced with immunoSEQ multiplex PCR; TCRdb's copy has only in-frame clones and lacks some. That table gives V, J and clone size, and the DNA gave D and trimming. Here the sample spans some 250,000 clones, 88% being singletons. Sequencing used peripheral blood. The origin of this receptor is a woman aged 40 to 50 who had recovered from COVID-19. J is TRBJ1-2 and V is TRBV29-1; 9 bases fit TRBD1. For the CDR3, the DNA is TGCAGCGTTGTGGGGACAGGGTACTATGGCTACACCTTC. Translation: CSVVGTGYYGYTF.